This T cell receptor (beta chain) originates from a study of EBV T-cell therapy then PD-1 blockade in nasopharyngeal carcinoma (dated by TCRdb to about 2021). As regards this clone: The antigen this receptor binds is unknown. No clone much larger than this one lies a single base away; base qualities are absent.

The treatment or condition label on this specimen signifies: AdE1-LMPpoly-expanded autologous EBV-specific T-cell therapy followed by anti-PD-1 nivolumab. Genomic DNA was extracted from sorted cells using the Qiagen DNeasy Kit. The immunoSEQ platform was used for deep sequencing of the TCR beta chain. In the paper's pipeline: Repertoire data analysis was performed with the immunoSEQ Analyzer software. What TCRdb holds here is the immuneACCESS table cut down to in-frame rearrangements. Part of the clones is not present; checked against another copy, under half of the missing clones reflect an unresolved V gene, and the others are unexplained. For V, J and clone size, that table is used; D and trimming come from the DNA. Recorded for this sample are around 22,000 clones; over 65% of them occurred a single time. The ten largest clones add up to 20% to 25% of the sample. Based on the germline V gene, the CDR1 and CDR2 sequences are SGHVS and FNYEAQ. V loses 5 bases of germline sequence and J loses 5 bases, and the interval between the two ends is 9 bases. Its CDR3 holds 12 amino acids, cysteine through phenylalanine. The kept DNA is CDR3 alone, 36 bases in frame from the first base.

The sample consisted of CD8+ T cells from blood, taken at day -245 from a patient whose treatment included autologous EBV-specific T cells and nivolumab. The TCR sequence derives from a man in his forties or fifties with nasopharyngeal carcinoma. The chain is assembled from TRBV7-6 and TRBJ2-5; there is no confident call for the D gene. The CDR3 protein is CASSLSEETQYF. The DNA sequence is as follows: TGTGCCAGCAGCCTTTCGGAGGAGACCCAGTACTTC.